The TCR beta chain described here comes from a study of T cells in Graves' hyperthyroidism and ophthalmopathy. Clinical symptoms, serum thyroxine and TRAb, thyroid ultrasound and orbital computed tomography together formed the diagnostic basis. Amplification of TCR beta CDR3 regions was performed using RNA transcripts as template. The HTBI primer set was used in a first-round RT-PCR of the TCR CDR3. One entry per CDR3 protein results from TCRdb running MiXCR on the multiplex PCR reads. The sample holds 480,000 or so distinct CDR3 sequences, approximately 49% seen once. To note about this clonotype: The antigen remains unidentified.

Regarding the study as a whole: The model forecast ophthalmopathy, anticipating it by a median about six months before onset.

After removal of 7 bases from V and 5 bases from J, the junction contained 11 bases not matched to a gene. The CDR3 covers 15 residues. In germline, CDR1 is MGHRA, CDR2 YSYEKL. Material for sequencing was peripheral blood or thyroid tissue (not recorded which). The source is an adult woman with Graves' disease, either hyperthyroidism or ophthalmopathy (not recorded which). This chain joins TRBV4-1 and TRBJ1-2; 9 bases map to TRBD1. The CDR3: CASKPQDRGGYGYTF. CDR3 bases: TGCGCCAGCAAGCCGCAGGACAGGGGTGGATATGGCTACACCTTC.